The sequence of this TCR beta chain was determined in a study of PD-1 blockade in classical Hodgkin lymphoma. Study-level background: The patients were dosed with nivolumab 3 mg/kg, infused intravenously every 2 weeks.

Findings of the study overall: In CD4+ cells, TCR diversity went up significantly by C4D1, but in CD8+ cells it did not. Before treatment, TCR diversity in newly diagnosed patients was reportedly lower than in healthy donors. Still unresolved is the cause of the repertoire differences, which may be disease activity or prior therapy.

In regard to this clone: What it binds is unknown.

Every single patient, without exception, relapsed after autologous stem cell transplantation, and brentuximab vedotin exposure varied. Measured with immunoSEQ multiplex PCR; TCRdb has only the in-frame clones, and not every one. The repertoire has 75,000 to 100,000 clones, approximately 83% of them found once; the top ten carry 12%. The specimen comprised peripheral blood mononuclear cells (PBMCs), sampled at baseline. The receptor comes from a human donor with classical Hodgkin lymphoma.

The CDR3 loop reads CASSLESIWGEAFF. The CDR3 DNA reads TGCGCCAGCAGCTTGGAGTCGATATGGGGAGAAGCTTTCTTT. V usage is TRBV5-1 and J usage is TRBJ1-1, with unresolved D. V was trimmed by 0 bases and J by 8 bases, leaving 14 bases between them. CDR1 is SGHRS, CDR2 YFSETQ, per germline. This CDR3 has 14 residues.